The 24 T cell receptor beta chains listed next were all sequenced from one sample in a study of molecular identifiers for immune sequencing clone quantification. TCRdb fed the PCR reads into MiXCR, producing one record per CDR3 protein. Here the sample spans tens of thousands of distinct CDR3 sequences, approximately 22% being singletons. Input material: naive CD8+ T cells from blood, with Jurkat cell RNA spiked in. The subset here: FACS-sorted CD8+CD4-CCR7+CD45RA+ naive T cells. The origin of the receptors is a human donor in good health. Some libraries in this study had Jurkat cell RNA spiked in.

The rearrangement joins TRBV7-9 to TRBJ2-7; 11 bases are shared with TRBD2. This CDR3 has 15 amino acids. Per the germline V gene, CDR1 is SEHNR and CDR2 is FQNEAQ (reference sequence). V shed 5 bases and J 4 bases; nucleotides not matched to a gene: 7. This CDR3 reads CASSQGTSGRYEQYF. The CDR3 nucleotides are TGTGCCAGCAGCCAGGGGACTAGCGGACGTTACGAGCAGTACTTC.

This clonotype has a count of ten or more. The rearrangement uses TRBV4-1 and TRBJ2-7; TRBD1 matches at 10 bases. This CDR3 comprises 15 residues. Germline CDR1 and CDR2: MGHRA and YSYEKL. V gave up 1 base and J gave up 3 bases; unmatched junction bases: 3. The CDR3 DNA is TGCGCCAGCAGCCAAGGGACAGGGGGTCACTACGAGCAGTACTTC. This translates into CASSQGTGGHYEQYF.

This clonotype was seen ten or more times. The J gene is TRBJ2-7, the V gene TRBV19; weak D call: TRBD2 (6 bases). The CDR3 has 12 amino acids. Germline CDR1 and CDR2: LNHDA and SQIVND (reference sequence). V shed 5 bases and J shed 4 bases, with 9 bases lying between them. The CDR3 region has the DNA TGTGCCAGTAGTGGGGCGGGGTACGAGCAGTACTTC. This encodes CASSGAGYEQYF.

This clonotype was seen ten or more times. V gene TRBV5-4 combines with J gene TRBJ2-2; D gene ambiguous. The CDR3 spans 14 residues. CDR1 SGHNT and CDR2 YYREEE come from the germline V gene (reference sequence). V dropped 6 bases and J dropped 0 bases, with 9 bases sitting between them. The CDR3: CASNPWANTGELFF. CDR3 sequence (DNA): TGTGCCAGCAACCCCTGGGCGAACACCGGGGAGCTGTTTTTT.

As concerns this clonotype: A read error is possible here, since a much larger clone lies one base away. The chain is built from TRBV6-2 or TRBV6-3 and TRBJ2-2; D unclear. The CDR3 covers 15 residues. Germline V gene data show CDR1 as MNHEY and CDR2 as SVGEGT. V was trimmed by 8 bases and J by 4 bases, leaving 17 bases between them. Here the CDR3 DNA reads TGTGCCAGCGGGCGAAATCGACGGAGCACCGGGGAGCTGTTTTTT. This gives the protein CASGRNRRSTGELFF.

In this sample, this clonotype turned up many times. The chain combines TRBV10-3 with TRBJ1-6; D uncertain. This CDR3 has 14 residues. From germline, CDR1 is ENHRY and CDR2 SYGVKD. The germline V and J ends were trimmed by 2 bases and 7 bases, with 9 bases remaining between them. In nucleotides, the CDR3 is TGTGCCATCAGTGAGGGGGTTGGGAATTCACCCCTCCACTTT. Translation gives CAISEGVGNSPLHF.

Here the CDR3 reads CASSLSRYNEQFF. CDR3 nucleotides: TGTGCCAGCAGCCTTAGCCGGTACAATGAGCAGTTCTTC. The chain couples TRBV13 to TRBJ2-1; D is undetermined. V was shortened by 5 bases and J by 4 bases, with 9 bases between the two germline ends. Germline CDR1 and CDR2: PRHDT and FYEKMQ (reference sequence). The length of the CDR3 is 13 residues.

A remark on this clonotype: One base away lies a much larger clone, so this may be a sequencing read error. The genes are TRBV4-3 and TRBJ2-7; no definite D call. CDR1 and CDR2 (germline): LGHNA, YSLEER. The CDR3 length is 13 residues. The CDR3 sequence is CASSPGPSYGQYF. CDR3 DNA: TGCGCCAGCAGCCCCGGACCCTCCTACGGGCAGTACTTC.

This clonotype was detected a few times. The chain links TRBV19 to TRBJ1-1; the D is unclear. The CDR3 loop spans 16 amino acids. Germline loops: CDR1 LNHDA, CDR2 SQIVND (reference sequence). V lost 4 bases and J lost 6, with 21 bases in between. CDR3 sequence (DNA): TGTGCCAGTAGTAGCGGAGGGAGAGGCCTCGGGGCTGAAGCTTTCTTT. This encodes CASSSGGRGLGAEAFF.

This clonotype showed up many times. V usage is TRBV5-4 and J usage is TRBJ2-7, with 14 bases lining up with TRBD2. The CDR3 covers 16 residues. J gave up 7 bases and V 4 bases, and 10 bases lay outside the gene matches. Germline CDR1 SGHNT, CDR2 YYREEE (reference sequence). CDR3 bases: TGTGCCAGCAGCCCGTGGACTAGCGGGAGGTTTCGGGAGCAGTACTTC. Protein: CASSPWTSGRFREQYF. The full variable domain, its missing parts supplied by reference TRBV5-4 and TRBJ2-7, is ETGVTQSPTHLIKTRGQQVTLRCSSQSGHNTVSWYQQALGQGPQFIFQYYREEENGRGNFPPRFSGLQFPNYSSELNVNALELDDSALYLCASSPWTSGRFREQYFGPGTRLTVT.

There are many counts of this clonotype. The genes are TRBV6-2 or TRBV6-3 and TRBJ2-7; D unresolved. V was clipped by 6 bases and J by 3 bases, with 21 bases between them. The CDR3 is made up of 16 amino acids. Germline CDR1 MNHEY, CDR2 SVGEGT. DNA for the CDR3: TGTGCCAGCAGCCCCCTGATGCCCTCGCCACACTACGAGCAGTACTTC. Translation gives CASSPLMPSPHYEQYF.

This clonotype showed up many times. DNA of the CDR3: TGTGCCAGCAGCTCCGTCCCGGGACAGGGAATGAACACTGAAGCTTTCTTT. Translating it yields CASSSVPGQGMNTEAFF. This chain connects TRBV7-9 to TRBJ1-1; 9 positions agree with TRBD1. V trimming: 4 bases; J trimming: 0 bases; junction bases outside the gene matches: 9. CDR1 SEHNR and CDR2 FQNEAQ come from the germline V gene (reference sequence). The CDR3 has 17 amino acids.

The gene calls are TRBV7-9 and TRBJ2-7, with 12 bases identical to TRBD2. Germline V lookup: CDR1 SEHNR, CDR2 FQNEAQ (reference sequence). The CDR3 sequence is 16 residues long. With V trimmed by 5 bases and J by 4 bases, 9 bases remained unmatched. DNA of the CDR3: TGTGCCAGCAGCCCACAGACTAGCGGGAGTCTTTACGAGCAGTACTTC. It specifies CASSPQTSGSLYEQYF.

The CDR3 nucleotides are TGTGCCAGCAGCTTATTTTGGGGAGACACCATATATTTT. Its translation: CASSLFWGDTIYF. The V and J genes are TRBV7-8 and TRBJ1-3; no definite D call. CDR1 is SGHVS and CDR2 is FQNEAQ in the germline V gene. The germline V and J ends were trimmed by 2 bases and 8 bases, with 10 bases remaining between them. The CDR3 is made up of 13 amino acids. Complete variable domain (other parts from reference TRBV7-8 and TRBJ1-3): GAGVSQSPRYKVAKRGQDVALRCDPISGHVSLFWYQQALGQGPEFLTYFQNEAQLDKSGLPSDRFFAERPEGSVSTLKIQRTQQEDSAVYLCASSLFWGDTIYFGEGSWLTVV.

This clonotype appeared many times. V is TRBV7-8 and J is TRBJ2-1, with D hard to call. Trimming shortened V by 1 base and J by 1 base, and 8 bases separated the two germline ends. The CDR3 is 15 residues long. Germline CDR1 SGHVS, CDR2 FQNEAQ. This CDR3 reads CASSLVAISYNEQFF. CDR3 bases: TGTGCCAGCAGCTTAGTAGCAATATCCTACAATGAGCAGTTCTTC.

A note on this clonotype: The CDR3 carries no conserved terminal phenylalanine or tryptophan, so it likely arises from a read error. The DNA is omitted, as the CDR3 cannot be located on it reliably, and the CDR3 follows TCRdb's listing. The rearrangement uses TRBV19 and TRBJ1-2; the DNA was not compared with TRBD1, the D call given in the table. The CDR3 extends over 14 residues, inclusive of both ends. Germline-derived CDR1 and CDR2 are LNHDA and SQIVND (reference sequence). This CDR3 is CASSSERTGSGYPS.

The chain links TRBV4-1 to TRBJ1-5; the D gene is possibly TRBD1 (6 bases). This CDR3 region has 13 residues. The germline V gene encodes CDR1 MGHRA and CDR2 YSYEKL. The ends were cut back, 3 bases at V and 6 bases at J, with 9 bases in the middle. CDR3 coding DNA: TGCGCCAGCAGCCAGGGGGCGGGTCAGCCCCAGCATTTT. Translation gives CASSQGAGQPQHF.

The chain combines TRBV20-1 with TRBJ1-5; 7 nucleotides agree with TRBD1. V gave up 0 bases and J gave up 4 bases; unmatched junction bases: 6. Looked up from germline, CDR1 is DFQATT and CDR2 is SNEGSKA (reference sequence). The CDR3 is 15 amino acids. The CDR3 loop is CSARDRGFSNQPQHF. The CDR3 bases are TGCAGTGCTAGAGACAGGGGGTTCTCAAATCAGCCCCAGCATTTT.

This clonotype was observed at least ten times. The V gene is TRBV4-1, the J gene TRBJ2-7; D might be TRBD1 (6 bases). CDR3 length: 13 residues. Between the trimmed V and J ends, which lost 2 bases and 4 bases, there was a span of 9 bases. The V gene's germline CDR1 is MGHRA and CDR2 YSYEKL. CDR3 DNA sequence: TGCGCCAGCAGCCAACAACAGGGTTACGAGCAGTACTTC. Translating gives CASSQQQGYEQYF.

Turning to this clonotype: Given a much more abundant clone one base away, this may be a read error. The chain carries TRBV28 and TRBJ2-1; D remains unclear. This CDR3 region has 15 residues. Per germline, CDR1 MDHEN and CDR2 SYDVKM. The chain's CDR3 is CAGSFGYRFYNEQFF. The CDR3 coding sequence is TGTGCCGGCAGTTTCGGCTACCGTTTCTACAATGAGCAGTTCTTC.

On this clonotype: A much larger clone is a single base away; this may be a read error. The rearrangement links TRBV28 to TRBJ2-5, with D perhaps matching TRBD1 or TRBD2 (5 bases each). CDR3 size: 15 residues. Trimming shortened V by 2 bases and J by 2 bases, and 12 bases separated the two germline ends. The V gene's germline CDR1 is MDHEN and CDR2 SYDVKM. Here the CDR3 reads CASSLLRDAQETQYF. Written as DNA, the CDR3 is TGTGCCAGCAGTTTACTCCGGGACGCTCAAGAGACCCAGTACTTC.

Ten or more counts support this clonotype. At one of its ends the junction is not consistent with the germline gene, which may arise from a read error. V usage is TRBV19 and J usage is TRBJ2-1; D possibly corresponds to TRBD1 (5 bases). The CDR3 has 12 residues. Germline V gene sequence: CDR1 LNHDA, CDR2 SQIVND (reference sequence). CDR3 in DNA: TGTGCCAGTAGTGCCGGACATAACCTCTGGTCCTTC. This sequence encodes CASSAGHNLWSF. The full variable domain, rest sourced from reference TRBV19 and TRBJ2-1, is DGGITQSPKYLFRKEGQNVTLSCEQNLNHDAMYWYRQDPGQGLRLIYYSQIVNDFQKGDIAEGYSVSREKKESFPLTVTSAQKNPTAFYLCASSAGHNLWSFGPGTRLTVL.

The chain links TRBV19 to TRBJ2-7; no clear D. Trimming shortened V by 3 bases and J by 1 base, and 7 bases separated the two germline ends. The CDR3 covers 13 residues. The V gene's germline CDR1 is LNHDA and CDR2 SQIVND (reference sequence). CDR3 sequence reads: CASSMQISYEQYF. The CDR3 nucleotides read TGTGCCAGTAGTATGCAGATATCCTACGAGCAGTACTTC.

V is TRBV20-1 and J is TRBJ2-5; 12 bases line up with TRBD2. There are 15 residues in the CDR3. V lost 5 bases to trimming and J lost 2 bases; unmatched junction nucleotides: 6. The V gene's germline CDR1 is DFQATT and CDR2 SNEGSKA (reference sequence). The CDR3 sequence: CSAVGLAGLQETQYF. CDR3 DNA sequence: TGCAGTGCTGTAGGACTAGCGGGGCTACAAGAGACCCAGTACTTC.